This TCR beta chain came from a study of T cells in tuberculosis. Overall study context: A South African cohort included IGRA-negative adolescents, latently infected IGRA-positive adolescents and adults with active tuberculosis.

The germline V gene has CDR1 SGHVS and CDR2 FQNEAQ. V was pared by 2 bases and J by 5 bases, with 10 bases of the junction left unmatched. CDR3 size: 18 residues. In the case of this clone: The target antigen is unknown.

At study entry, adolescents had tuberculin skin tests and IGRA screening. Each donor contributed about 100,000 T cells on average, unsorted. The protocol was immunoSEQ multiplex PCR, while the TCRdb copy is restricted to in-frame clones and leaves out a portion. The sample lists tens of thousands of clones, 90% seen once, with around 5.7% in the top ten. Broader study findings: Smaller distances to GMM-specific TCRs suggested their expansion in active tuberculosis.

The material sequenced was PBMCs. The TCR originated in a donor under 30 with latent tuberculosis or without tuberculosis infection. The chain combines TRBV7-8 with TRBJ1-5, with TRBD1 matching 12 bases. The chain's CDR3 is CASSLFFSGQGAYQPQHF. In DNA, the CDR3 is TGTGCCAGCAGCTTATTTTTCTCGGGACAGGGGGCCTATCAGCCCCAGCATTTT.